This entry describes one TCR beta chain. The target antigen is unknown. This entry belongs to a study of cytomegalovirus exposure and HLA in healthy donors. Study-wide context: A preliminary data release comprised 80 million to 95 million unique TCRs obtained from HLA-typed donors. The study, taken as a whole, reports: Sequencing artifact likely explains a cluster of highly shared sequence variants.

The CDR3 runs to 18 residues. V dropped 1 base and J dropped 2 bases, with 15 bases sitting between them. Looked up from germline, CDR1 is MGHDK and CDR2 is SYGVNS. The PCR was carried out with 60 Vbeta primers and 13 Jbeta primers. Profiling relied on immunoSEQ multiplex PCR, and the TCRdb table lists in-frame clones only, not all of them. This repertoire comprises tens of thousands of clones; its ten largest clones make up approximately 0.63%. Source material: PBMCs. This receptor was obtained from a middle-aged man in good health and CMV-seronegative. This chain uses TRBV25-1 with TRBJ2-6; D is possibly TRBD1 (6 bases). The CDR3 coding sequence is TGTGCCAGCAGTGAATCCAGGGGCCGGACCCCTGGGGCCAACGTCCTGACTTTC. It encodes CASSESRGRTPGANVLTF.